Shown below are 20 T cell receptor beta chains from a single sample sequenced in a study of memory CD4+ T cells and cytomegalovirus serostatus (dated by TCRdb to about 2019). A FACSAria II was used to sort memory CD4+ T cells, defined as single viable CD3+CD4+CD8-CD45RO+ cells. Library creation used the immunoSEQ multiplex PCR assay. Entries here come from immuneACCESS through TCRdb and include only in-frame sequences with V and J called. Some clones fail to appear in such tables; in the studies checked, an unresolved V gene covers under half of the shortfall, and the cause of the remainder is unknown. Across this sample there are some 87,000 clones, with roughly 80% seen only once. The biggest ten clones account for less than 4% of the sample. Material: memory CD4+ T cells from blood. The source is an adult in good health and CMV-seropositive.

The chain links TRBV28 to TRBJ2-7; 9 positions agree with TRBD1. After removal of 7 bases from V and 4 bases from J, the junction contained 11 bases not matched to a gene. This CDR3 has 15 residues. CDR1 and CDR2 (germline): MDHEN, SYDVKM. DNA for the CDR3: TGTGCCAGCAACGATAGGAACAGGGGGCTTTACGAGCAGTACTTC. Encoded protein: CASNDRNRGLYEQYF.

This clone was seen only a few times. This rearrangement joins TRBV4-1 to TRBJ2-3; tentative D call: TRBD2 (5 bases). The CDR3 is 15 amino acids. From germline, CDR1 is MGHRA and CDR2 YSYEKL. Trimming stripped 0 bases from V and 8 bases from J, with 15 bases between. The CDR3 DNA reads as TGCGCCAGCAGCCAAGAGAGCAGATCGGGGTTTACGCAGTATTTT. Translating gives CASSQESRSGFTQYF.

The chain is built from TRBV5-6 and TRBJ2-6; D unresolved. CDR3 length equals 15 residues. Deletions cut 4 bases from V and 4 bases from J, with 12 bases between. Germline assignment: CDR1 SGHDT and CDR2 YYEEEE. The DNA of the CDR3 is TGTGCCAGCAGCCCACGGCTGGGAGGGGCCAACGTCCTGACTTTC. This sequence encodes CASSPRLGGANVLTF.

The genes are TRBV6-5 and TRBJ2-5; 9 bases fit TRBD2. The V segment lost 6 bases and the J segment 1 base; nucleotides outside the gene matches: 3. The CDR3 totals 14 residues. Germline values: CDR1 MNHEY, CDR2 SVGAGI. Here the CDR3 DNA reads TGTGCCAGCAGCCGTAGCGGGAGCCAAGAGACCCAGTACTTC. Translated, it gives CASSRSGSQETQYF.

The CDR3 sequence is CASSREGGNTEAFF. CDR3 in DNA: TGTGCCAGCAGTCGGGAAGGGGGCAACACTGAAGCTTTCTTT. The chain uses TRBV2 and TRBJ1-1, with 7 bases aligning to TRBD1. The CDR3 consists of 14 residues. Germline values: CDR1 SNHLY, CDR2 FYNNEI. The V gene end was trimmed by 5 bases and the J gene end by 2 bases; junction bases not matched to a gene: 5.

This clone showed up just once. This rearrangement joins TRBV5-1 to TRBJ2-1; no definite D call. Trimming pared 0 bases from V and 8 bases from J, leaving 9 bases between. The CDR3 length is 13 residues. Germline-derived CDR1 and CDR2 are SGHRS and YFSETQ. DNA for the CDR3: TGCGCCAGCAGCTTGGGGCAACGGGATGAGCAGTTCTTC. It encodes CASSLGQRDEQFF.

The chain employs TRBV7-8 and TRBJ2-2; the match to TRBD2 covers 12 bases. This CDR3 is built from 16 residues. CDR1 SGHVS and CDR2 FQNEAQ come from the germline V gene. Trimming cost V 5 bases and J 6 bases; bases outside gene matches: 7. The CDR3, as DNA: TGTGCCAGCAGCCCCTGGACTAGCGGGACTCCCGGGGAGCTGTTTTTT. Its protein is CASSPWTSGTPGELFF. Together with reference TRBV7-8 and TRBJ2-2, the CDR3 gives the full variable domain: GAGVSQSPRYKVAKRGQDVALRCDPISGHVSLFWYQQALGQGPEFLTYFQNEAQLDKSGLPSDRFFAERPEGSVSTLKIQRTQQEDSAVYLCASSPWTSGTPGELFFGEGSRLTVL.

The genes are TRBV28 and TRBJ1-2; tentatively, D is TRBD1 (5 bases). Between the trimmed V and J ends, which lost 5 bases and 6 bases, there was a span of 16 bases. Germline values: CDR1 MDHEN, CDR2 SYDVKM. The length of the CDR3 is 14 residues. CDR3 protein: CASSMGQGRHGYTF. DNA of the CDR3: TGTGCCAGCAGTATGGGGCAGGGTAGACATGGCTACACCTTC.

This clone appeared a few times. The rearrangement uses TRBV6-5 and TRBJ1-2; D gene ambiguous. Germline CDR1 is MNHEY and CDR2 is SVGAGI. The germline V and J ends were trimmed by 6 bases and 3 bases, with 11 bases remaining between them. The length of the CDR3 is 13 residues. In DNA, the CDR3 is TGTGCCAGCAGCAAAGATCCTTACTATGGCTACACCTTC. It translates to CASSKDPYYGYTF.

This clone was observed once. The rearrangement joins TRBV27 to TRBJ2-5; D is undetermined. The CDR3 length is 13 residues. The germline V gene encodes CDR1 MNHEY and CDR2 SMNVEV (reference sequence). V was clipped by 3 bases and J by 0 bases, with 5 bases between them. The CDR3 sequence is CASSFTHQETQYF. In nucleotides, the CDR3 is TGTGCCAGCAGTTTTACGCACCAAGAGACCCAGTACTTC.

This sequence joins TRBV28 and TRBJ1-2; tentatively, D is TRBD1 (6 bases). Germline loops: CDR1 MDHEN, CDR2 SYDVKM. This CDR3 comprises 14 residues. Trimming cost V 6 bases and J 7 bases, with 18 bases left between them. The CDR3 protein is CASRAGGGLSGYTF. The CDR3 coding sequence is TGTGCCAGCAGGGCGGGCGGGGGGCTAAGTGGCTACACCTTC.

This sequence joins TRBV19 and TRBJ1-5, with D possibly TRBD1 on 5 matching bases. The CDR3 totals 15 residues. V lost 8 bases and J 0 bases, leaving 14 bases between the germline ends. Germline CDR1 reads LNHDA; CDR2 reads SQIVND (reference sequence). CDR3 in DNA: TGTGCCAGTCGGTGGGGCAGAATTAGCAATCAGCCCCAGCATTTT. This translates into CASRWGRISNQPQHF.

The rearrangement joins TRBV28 to TRBJ1-4, with D hard to call. The V and J ends lost 10 bases and 2 bases respectively, with 11 bases between them. CDR3 length: 13 residues. In germline, CDR1 is MDHEN, CDR2 SYDVKM. The CDR3, as DNA: TGTGCCACCCAGGAGTGGACTAATGAAAAACTGTTTTTT. Residues: CATQEWTNEKLFF.

The J gene is TRBJ2-1, the V gene TRBV18; a weak D match, TRBD2 (6 bases). This CDR3 is 18 amino acids long. Trimming took off 0 bases at V and 3 bases at J, with 18 bases between the two ends. CDR1 is KGHSH and CDR2 is LQKENI in the germline V gene. CDR3 coding DNA: TGTGCCAGCTCACCACCGGTGGGCGCTAGCGCTATCTACAATGAGCAGTTCTTC. Residues: CASSPPVGASAIYNEQFF.

The chain carries TRBV7-3 and TRBJ2-2; 8 bases line up with TRBD1. Trimming took 2 bases from V and 1 from J; bases not matched to a gene: 3. The CDR3 loop spans 16 amino acids. The germline V gene has CDR1 SGHTA and CDR2 FQGTGA. The DNA for the CDR3 is TGTGCCAGCAGCTTACGGGGGACAGGGAACACCGGGGAGCTGTTTTTT. It encodes CASSLRGTGNTGELFF.

This chain joins TRBV29-1 and TRBJ2-7, with no clear D. The CDR3 runs 11 residues. Trimming pared 3 bases from V and 3 bases from J, leaving 6 bases between. Germline CDR1 and CDR2: SQVTM and ANQGSEA. CDR3: CSVEGIYEQYF. The DNA for the CDR3 is TGCAGCGTTGAGGGGATCTACGAGCAGTACTTC.

This chain joins TRBV6-5 and TRBJ1-4; D ambiguous. V lost 0 bases and J lost 5, with 13 bases in between. Germline V gene lookup returns CDR1 MNHEY and CDR2 SVGAGI. This CDR3 region has 16 residues. CDR3 loop: CASSYSYQGSNEKLFF. The DNA of the CDR3 is TGTGCCAGCAGTTACTCCTATCAAGGGTCGAATGAAAAACTGTTTTTT.

The rearrangement links TRBV2 to TRBJ2-1; D is possibly TRBD1 (6 bases). With 9 bases removed from V and 4 bases from J, the gap between germline ends came to 10 bases. CDR3 length: 12 residues. CDR1 and CDR2 (germline): SNHLY, FYNNEI. The CDR3 DNA sequence: TGTGCCAGTAATGACAGGTACAATGAGCAGTTCTTC. This sequence encodes CASNDRYNEQFF.

The chain recombines TRBV18 with TRBJ2-2; D is possibly TRBD2 (6 bases). This CDR3 region has 16 residues. Germline V gene sequence: CDR1 KGHSH, CDR2 LQKENI. V was trimmed by 6 bases and J by 2 bases, leaving 16 bases between them. The CDR3 region has the DNA TGTGCCAGCTCCCGGGAGTTTATTTTCAACACCGGGGAGCTGTTTTTT. Translation: CASSREFIFNTGELFF.

The chain has TRBV5-1 and TRBJ1-6, with 7 positions matching TRBD1. The CDR3 loop spans 16 amino acids. V trimming: 5 bases; J trimming: 5 bases; junction bases outside the gene matches: 10. Germline CDR1 is SGHRS and CDR2 is YFSETQ. The CDR3 DNA follows: TGCGCCAGCAGGATTGGACCGGGACAGAATAATTCACCCCTCCACTTT. As protein: CASRIGPGQNNSPLHF.